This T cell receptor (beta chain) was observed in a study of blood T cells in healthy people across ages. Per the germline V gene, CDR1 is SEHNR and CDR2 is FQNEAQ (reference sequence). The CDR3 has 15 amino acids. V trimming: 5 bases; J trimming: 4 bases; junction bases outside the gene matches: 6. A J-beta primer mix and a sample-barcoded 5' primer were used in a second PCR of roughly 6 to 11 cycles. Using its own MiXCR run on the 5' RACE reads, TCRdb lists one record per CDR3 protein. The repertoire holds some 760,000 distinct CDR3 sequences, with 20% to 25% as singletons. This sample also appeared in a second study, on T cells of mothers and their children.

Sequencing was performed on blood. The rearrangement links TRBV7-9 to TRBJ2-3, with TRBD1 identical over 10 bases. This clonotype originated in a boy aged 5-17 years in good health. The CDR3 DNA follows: TGTGCCAGCAGCCATTGGGACAGGGGCGCAGATACGCAGTATTTT. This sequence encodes CASSHWDRGADTQYF. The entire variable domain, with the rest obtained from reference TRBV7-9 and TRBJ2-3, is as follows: DTGVSQNPRHKITKRGQNVTFRCDPISEHNRLYWYRQTLGQGPEFLTYFQNEAQLEKSRLLSDRFSAERPKGSFSTLEIQRTEQGDSAMYLCASSHWDRGADTQYFGPGTRLTVL.